This T cell receptor beta chain was recorded in a study of shared clonotypes between healthy human individuals. TCRdb keeps only in-frame clones here, not all; method: immunoSEQ multiplex PCR. The sample consists of 2 million to 2.5 million clones, approximately 94% of them appearing once. Worth noting for this clone: Antigen specificity is unknown.

General study results and limits: Relative to clonotypes present in all four donors, those not shared had lower generation probabilities.

This clonotype was sampled from a young man in good health. Material: naive CD4+ T cells sorted from blood. Subset denoted: CD45RA+ positively selected.

The CDR3 sequence: CASRLTRGSYEQYF. Written as DNA, the CDR3 is TGTGCCAGCAGACTTACCAGGGGCTCCTACGAGCAGTACTTC. The chain recombines TRBV6-1 with TRBJ2-7; D is perhaps TRBD1 (6 bases). The length of the CDR3 is 14 residues. Germline V gene lookup returns CDR1 MNHNS and CDR2 SASEGT. V dropped 6 bases and J dropped 0 bases, with 12 bases sitting between them.